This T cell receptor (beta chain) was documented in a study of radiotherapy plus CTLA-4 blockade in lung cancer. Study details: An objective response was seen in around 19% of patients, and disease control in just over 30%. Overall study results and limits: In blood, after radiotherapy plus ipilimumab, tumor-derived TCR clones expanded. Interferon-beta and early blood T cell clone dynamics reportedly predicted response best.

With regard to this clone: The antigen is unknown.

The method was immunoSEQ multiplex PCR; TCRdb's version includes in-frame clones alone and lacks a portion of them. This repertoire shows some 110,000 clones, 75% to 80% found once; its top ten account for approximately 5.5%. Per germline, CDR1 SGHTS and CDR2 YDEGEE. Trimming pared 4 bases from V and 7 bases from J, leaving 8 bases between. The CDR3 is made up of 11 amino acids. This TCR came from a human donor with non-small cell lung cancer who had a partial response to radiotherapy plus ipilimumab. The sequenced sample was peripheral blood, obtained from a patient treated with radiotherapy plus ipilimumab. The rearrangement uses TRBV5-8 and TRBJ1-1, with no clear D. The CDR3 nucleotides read TGTGCCAGCAGCACGGGAATTGAAGCTTTCTTT. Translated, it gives CASSTGIEAFF.